This T cell receptor (beta chain) was sequenced during a study of cytomegalovirus exposure and HLA in healthy donors. Study-wide points: Later genetic work tied a missense DCLRE1C variant to beta-chain V and J trimming.

A multiplex PCR was run with 60 Vbeta primers and 13 Jbeta primers. Per the original data handling: Later, 75 million to 100 million unique TCR beta chains were counted in an analysis, and roughly 11 million of them were shared. Libraries were prepared by immunoSEQ multiplex PCR; TCRdb keeps only in-frame clonotypes and omits some of them. That table furnishes V, J and clone size, whereas the DNA furnished D and trimming. The sample records some 190,000 clones, roughly 80% being singletons. CDR3 length: 13 residues. Germline loops: CDR1 MGHRA, CDR2 YSYEKL. The V gene lost 2 bases and the J gene lost 3 bases, with 7 bases spanning the gap. Concerning this clone itself: Its antigen remains unidentified.

The sequenced sample was PBMCs. The chain is built from TRBV4-1 and TRBJ1-2; D unclear. This sequence was found in a girl aged 10 to 17 in good health and CMV-seropositive. The CDR3 DNA reads TGCGCCAGCAGCCAACGTTTTGACTATGGCTACACCTTC. This encodes CASSQRFDYGYTF.